This passage covers 21 T cell receptor beta chains from one sample sequenced in a study of CD8 T cells in ankylosing spondylitis. Using its own MiXCR run on the 5' RACE reads, TCRdb lists one record per CDR3 protein. The table has 150,000 to 200,000 distinct CDR3 sequences, 13% seen once. Sample: blood, either unsorted or a sorted T cell fraction (not recorded which). These receptors came from a female donor with ankylosing spondylitis or in good health (not recorded which).

About this clonotype itself: A read error is possible here, since a much larger clone lies one base away. This chain joins TRBV7-3 and TRBJ1-1; TRBD1 matches 8 bases. This CDR3 has 15 residues. Trimming took 4 bases from V and 1 from J; bases not matched to a gene: 5. Looked up from germline, CDR1 is SGHTA and CDR2 is FQGTGA. In nucleotides, the CDR3 is TGTGCCAGCAGCTCAACAGGGGGAGGGAACACTGAAGCTTTCTTT. Translated, it gives CASSSTGGGNTEAFF.

In this sample, this clonotype turned up many times. The chain couples TRBV11-1 to TRBJ2-3; 13 bases are a match to TRBD2. V gave up 5 bases and J gave up 0 bases; unmatched junction bases: 8. This CDR3 region has 18 residues. CDR1 is SGHAT and CDR2 is FQDESV in the germline V gene (reference sequence). CDR3 region: CASSRGLAGQTSTDTQYF. CDR3 DNA sequence: TGTGCCAGCAGCCGGGGACTAGCGGGGCAGACTAGCACAGATACGCAGTATTTT.

This clonotype was found a few times. The chain recombines TRBV7-2 with TRBJ2-7; the D gene is possibly TRBD1 (6 bases). Germline V gives CDR1 SGHTA, CDR2 FQGNSA. The CDR3 consists of 15 residues. V was shortened by 2 bases and J by 4 bases, with 15 bases between the two germline ends. Written as DNA, the CDR3 is TGTGCCAGCAGCTTATCAGGGGCTGTCCGTTACGAGCAGTACTTC. It encodes CASSLSGAVRYEQYF. The full variable domain, rest sourced from reference TRBV7-2 and TRBJ2-7, is GAGVSQSPSNKVTEKGKDVELRCDPISGHTALYWYRQSLGQGLEFLIYFQGNSAPDKSGLPSDRFSAERTGGSVSTLTIQRTQQEDSAVYLCASSLSGAVRYEQYFGPGTRLTVT.

The sample holds many counts of this clonotype. The chain uses TRBV7-9 and TRBJ1-1; D gene uncertain. Germline V gives CDR1 SEHNR, CDR2 FQNEAQ (reference sequence). Between the trimmed V and J ends, which lost 4 bases and 6 bases, there was a span of 6 bases. The CDR3 totals 11 residues. The CDR3 DNA is TGTGCCAGCAGCTGGGGTGCTGAAGCTTTCTTT. This encodes CASSWGAEAFF.

The J gene is TRBJ2-7, the V gene TRBV29-1, with 7 bases lining up with TRBD2. With 3 bases clipped from V and 2 bases from J, the junction kept 7 bases outside the gene matches. Germline V gene sequence: CDR1 SQVTM, CDR2 ANQGSEA. This CDR3 is built from 14 residues. The CDR3 nucleotides are TGCAGCGTTGAGGGCGGGAGTTATGCCTACGAGCAGTACTTC. This encodes CSVEGGSYAYEQYF.

This clonotype was recorded at least ten times. This chain connects TRBV4-3 to TRBJ2-2; D unclear. The ends were cut back, 2 bases at V and 1 base at J, with 8 bases in the middle. CDR1 and CDR2 from the germline V gene are LGHNA and YSLEER. This CDR3 is built from 15 residues. CDR3 sequence reads: CASSQYYENTGELFF. CDR3 coding DNA: TGCGCCAGCAGCCAATACTATGAGAACACCGGGGAGCTGTTTTTT.

This clonotype has ten or more counts. The chain carries TRBV19 and TRBJ1-5; D possibly corresponds to TRBD1 (5 bases). The germline V and J ends were trimmed by 3 bases and 2 bases, with 8 bases remaining between them. The germline V gene has CDR1 LNHDA and CDR2 SQIVND (reference sequence). The CDR3 has 14 amino acids. DNA of the CDR3: TGTGCCAGTAGTATGGGGCCAGGCAATCAGCCCCAGCATTTT. This encodes CASSMGPGNQPQHF.

In its sample, this clonotype was seen a few times. This chain uses TRBV5-1 with TRBJ2-1; 13 positions agree with TRBD2. This CDR3 region has 15 residues. After removal of 5 bases from V and 8 bases from J, the junction contained 7 bases not matched to a gene. Germline assignment: CDR1 SGHRS and CDR2 YFSETQ. The chain's CDR3 is CASRPGTSGKDEQFF. DNA for the CDR3: TGCGCCAGCAGGCCAGGGACTAGCGGGAAGGATGAGCAGTTCTTC.

The V and J genes are TRBV12-3 or TRBV12-4 and TRBJ1-5, with D unclear. The V end lost 4 bases, the J end lost 6 bases, and 7 bases lay between the germline ends. This CDR3 is 12 amino acids long. The DNA for the CDR3 is TGTGCCAGCAGTTCGATGACTCAGCCCCAGCATTTT. Translating it yields CASSSMTQPQHF.

This clonotype was observed a few times. The gene calls are TRBV7-2 and TRBJ1-4; 10 bases are a match to TRBD1. This CDR3 is built from 16 residues. With V trimmed by 5 bases and J by 11 bases, 14 bases remained unmatched. CDR1 SGHTA and CDR2 FQGNSA come from the germline V gene. The CDR3 DNA reads as TGTGCCAGCAGCGCACGTCAGGACAGGGGGGCCGGGAAACTGTTTTTT. Its protein is CASSARQDRGAGKLFF.

The V gene is TRBV5-1, the J gene TRBJ2-3, with 10 bases identical to TRBD2. CDR1 and CDR2 from the germline V gene are SGHRS and YFSETQ. This CDR3 has 18 amino acids. Trimming took 1 base from V and 4 from J; bases not matched to a gene: 12. The CDR3 is CASSLSASGSFRPDTQYF. The DNA of the CDR3 is TGCGCCAGCAGCTTGAGTGCTAGCGGGAGTTTCCGACCAGATACGCAGTATTTT.

This clonotype was seen a few times. This chain joins TRBV7-9 and TRBJ2-3, with D tentatively TRBD1 or TRBD2 (5 bases each). The CDR3 extends over 14 amino acids. Trimming removed 5 bases from V and 1 base from J, with 10 bases in between. Germline CDR1 reads SEHNR; CDR2 reads FQNEAQ (reference sequence). The CDR3 DNA sequence: TGTGCCAGCAGCACGGGGCTCGGCACAGATACGCAGTATTTT. Protein sequence: CASSTGLGTDTQYF. Full variable domain (rest looked up from reference TRBV7-9 and TRBJ2-3): DTGVSQNPRHKITKRGQNVTFRCDPISEHNRLYWYRQTLGQGPEFLTYFQNEAQLEKSRLLSDRFSAERPKGSFSTLEIQRTEQGDSAMYLCASSTGLGTDTQYFGPGTRLTVL.

The chain carries TRBV11-2 and TRBJ2-3, with TRBD2 matching 8 bases. The CDR3 has 17 amino acids. Germline V CDR1 and CDR2: SGHAT, FQNNGV. J gave up 1 base and V 6 bases, and 12 bases lay outside the gene matches. The CDR3 spells CASRRAGLVSGTDTQYF. The CDR3 DNA is TGTGCCAGCAGGCGAGCGGGACTAGTTTCAGGCACAGATACGCAGTATTTT.

This clonotype was seen many times. The gene calls are TRBV5-1 and TRBJ1-1, with TRBD1 matching 7 bases. J gave up 7 bases and V 4 bases, and 7 bases lay outside the gene matches. Looked up from germline, CDR1 is SGHRS and CDR2 is YFSETQ. This CDR3 region has 13 residues. The CDR3 coding sequence is TGCGCCAGCAGCAGGGGACAGTCCATTGAAGCTTTCTTT. This codes for CASSRGQSIEAFF. The full variable domain, rest sourced from reference TRBV5-1 and TRBJ1-1, is KAGVTQTPRYLIKTRGQQVTLSCSPISGHRSVSWYQQTPGQGLQFLFEYFSETQRNKGNFPGRFSGRQFSNSRSEMNVSTLELGDSALYLCASSRGQSIEAFFGQGTRLTVV.

This clonotype was seen many times. The V and J genes are TRBV11-3 and TRBJ2-3; tentatively, D is TRBD2 (7 bases). In germline, CDR1 is SGHNT, CDR2 YENEEA. There are 15 residues in the CDR3. The V end lost 5 bases, the J end lost 6 bases, and 18 bases lay between the germline ends. The DNA for the CDR3 is TGTGCCAGCAGCCCAGGATGGGGGGGGGCCGATACGCAGTATTTT. This codes for CASSPGWGGADTQYF.

There are a few counts of this clonotype. The junction and the germline gene differ at one end; a read error may be behind it. This sequence joins TRBV15 and TRBJ2-7; 8 bases agree with TRBD1. From germline, CDR1 is LNHNV and CDR2 YYDKDF (reference sequence). CDR3 size: 14 residues. Here the CDR3 reads CAISSRTGSVEQYF. The CDR3 bases are TGTGCCATCAGCAGCAGGACAGGGTCGGTCGAGCAGTACTTC.

The chain has TRBV7-2 and TRBJ2-2; TRBD2 matches 9 bases. The CDR3 contains 15 residues. The germline gives CDR1 SGHTA, CDR2 FQGNSA. Trimming removed 4 bases from V and 6 bases from J; junction bases left unmatched: 6. Here the CDR3 DNA reads TGTGCCAGCAGCTCCGGACTAGCGCGGCCCGGGGAGCTGTTTTTT. This gives the protein CASSSGLARPGELFF.

The rearrangement uses TRBV11-3 and TRBJ2-1; D uncertain. CDR1 and CDR2 from the germline V gene are SGHNT and YENEEA. V was shortened by 10 bases and J by 4 bases, with 11 bases between the two germline ends. This CDR3 is built from 12 residues. The CDR3 sequence: CANGTAYNEQFF. The CDR3 bases are TGTGCCAACGGAACAGCTTACAATGAGCAGTTCTTC.

This clonotype has a count of ten or more. The CDR3 DNA sequence: TGCAGTGCTAGTTCACTATACCGGGGGCCCAATTCACCCCTCCACTTT. Encoded protein: CSASSLYRGPNSPLHF. This rearrangement joins TRBV20-1 to TRBJ1-6; weak D call: TRBD1 (6 bases). This CDR3 has 16 residues. Germline V lookup: CDR1 DFQATT, CDR2 SNEGSKA (reference sequence). V was pared by 3 bases and J by 7 bases, with 19 bases between.

The chain uses TRBV9 and TRBJ2-1; 14 nucleotides match TRBD2. Looked up from germline, CDR1 is SGDLS and CDR2 is YYNGEE. The CDR3 has 16 amino acids. V shed 3 bases and J 5 bases; nucleotides not matched to a gene: 4. CDR3 bases: TGTGCCAGCAGCGCCCGACTAGCGGGAGGGGACAATGAGCAGTTCTTC. As protein: CASSARLAGGDNEQFF. The whole variable domain, remainder taken from reference TRBV9 and TRBJ2-1, is DSGVTQTPKHLITATGQRVTLRCSPRSGDLSVYWYQQSLDQGLQFLIQYYNGEERAKGNILERFSAQQFPDLHSELNLSSLELGDSALYFCASSARLAGGDNEQFFGPGTRLTVL.

The sample holds a few counts of this clonotype. The chain recombines TRBV7-8 with TRBJ2-2, with no clear D. Germline V CDR1 and CDR2: SGHVS, FQNEAQ. The CDR3 extends over 14 amino acids. V lost 3 bases to trimming and J lost 2 bases, with 7 bases between them. CDR3 loop: CASSFMANTGELFF. CDR3 in DNA: TGTGCCAGCAGCTTTATGGCCAACACCGGGGAGCTGTTTTTT.